Here is one T cell receptor (beta chain) with its context. The antigen is not known. Equal genomic DNA amounts from CVID and control samples were sequenced. Profiled with immunoSEQ multiplex PCR; TCRdb holds only in-frame clones, not every one. The sample holds tens of thousands of clones, and no clone turns up only once. The source of the sample is a study of T cell clonality in common variable immunodeficiency. The study, taken as a whole, reports: TCRbeta clonality was increased in CVID versus healthy controls. Reportedly, TCR beta sequences from common variable immunodeficiency showed fewer deletions and N-nucleotide insertions.

The clonotype was recovered from a person aged 18 to 75 in good health. Source material: peripheral blood mononuclear cells.

CDR3 protein: CASSSIRQAEAFF. Partial CDR3 DNA: TGTGCCAGCAGCTCCATCCGACAGGCTGAA. The gene calls are TRBV7-9 and TRBJ1-1, with D possibly matching TRBD1 (6 bases). Read coverage stops 3 residues before the CDR3 terminus; the germline J gene supplies the remainder. Germline CDR1 SEHNR, CDR2 FQNEAQ (reference sequence). Trimming took 4 bases from V and 6 from J, leaving 12 bases between them. The CDR3 is made up of 13 amino acids.